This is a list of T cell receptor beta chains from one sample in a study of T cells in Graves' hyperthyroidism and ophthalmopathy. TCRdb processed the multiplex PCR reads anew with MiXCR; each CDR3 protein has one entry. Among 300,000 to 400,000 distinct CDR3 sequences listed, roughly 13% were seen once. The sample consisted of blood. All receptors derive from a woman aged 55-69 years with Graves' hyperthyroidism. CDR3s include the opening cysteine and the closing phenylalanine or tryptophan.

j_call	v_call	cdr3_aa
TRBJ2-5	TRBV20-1	CSASGQETQYF
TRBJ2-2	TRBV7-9	CASSWGAGELFF
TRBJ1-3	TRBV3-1	CASRPGQTSGNTIYF
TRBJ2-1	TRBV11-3	CASSLGQGVAEQFF
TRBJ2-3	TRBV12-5	CASGPSTDTQYF
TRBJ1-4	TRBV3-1	CASSQDVEGREKLFF
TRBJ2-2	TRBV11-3	CASSPRTSGGAVFF
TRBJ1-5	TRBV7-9	CASSPSGQGNNQPQHF
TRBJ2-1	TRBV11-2	CASSLAGTSGSGEQFF
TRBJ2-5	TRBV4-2	CASSQSMGGGAVQETQYF
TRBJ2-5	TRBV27	CASSLWTGGRPFKQETQYF
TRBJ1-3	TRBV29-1	CSAVETVSGNTIYF
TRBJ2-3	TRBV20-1	CSARELAGTSTDTQYF
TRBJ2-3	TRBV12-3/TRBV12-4	CASSRRDYNTDTQYF
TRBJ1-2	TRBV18	CASSPPSAGGLRYTF
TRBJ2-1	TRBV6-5	CASSSTGGGVYNEQFF
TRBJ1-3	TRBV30	CAWGQAGNTIYF
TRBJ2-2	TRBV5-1	CASSWGSTSRGAGELFF
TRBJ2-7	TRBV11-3	CASSLAGGPLYEQYF
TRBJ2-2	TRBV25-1	CASAPSGGTGELFF
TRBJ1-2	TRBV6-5	CASSHYLSRGRCYGYTF
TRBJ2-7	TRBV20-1	CSAMTGAPYEQYF
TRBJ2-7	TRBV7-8	CASSFLAGGYEQYF
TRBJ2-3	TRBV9	CASCPQSGGRRTDTQYF
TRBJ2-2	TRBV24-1	CATSDPGGGGELFF
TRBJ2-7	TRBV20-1	CSAQDPGTAGYEQYF
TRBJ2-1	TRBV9	CASRAGTDYNEQFF
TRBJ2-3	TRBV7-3	CASSSSGFSTDTQYF
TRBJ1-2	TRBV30	CAWSVQQGYGYTF
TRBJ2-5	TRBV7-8	CASSLWTGGGETQYF
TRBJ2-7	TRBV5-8	CASSLGLAGGQEQYF
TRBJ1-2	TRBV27	CASSLGPAGTGGNYGYTF
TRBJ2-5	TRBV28	CASSSTWVTSGRETQYF
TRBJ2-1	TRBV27	CASSFGTSGYNEQFF
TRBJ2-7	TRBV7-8	CASSLGRFSYEQYF
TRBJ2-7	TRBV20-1	CSARAGGVEQYF
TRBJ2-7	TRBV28	CASRGGGTGGIYEQYF
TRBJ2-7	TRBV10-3	CAISERGVREQYF
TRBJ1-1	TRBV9	CASSVSKLDTEAFF
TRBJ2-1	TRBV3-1	CASSRLAGLDEQFF
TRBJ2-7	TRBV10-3	CAISESTPSYEQYF
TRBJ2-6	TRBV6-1	CASSERLAGRAGANVLTF
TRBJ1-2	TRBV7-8	CASRKDGDSPYGYTF
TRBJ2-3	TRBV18	CASSPPGISTDTQYF